This TCR beta chain was found in a study of cytomegalovirus exposure and HLA in healthy donors. Whole-study context: Most donors, around 81% of roughly 400 genotyped, fell in the Caucasian-associated ancestry cluster.

Primers: 60 Vbeta forward and 13 Jbeta reverse. In the authors' methods: Later analysis identified approximately 88 million unique TCR beta chains, about 12 million shared. The method was immunoSEQ multiplex PCR; TCRdb's version includes in-frame clones alone and lacks a portion of them. The DNA gave D and trimming, while V, J and clone size come from that table. The data show about 120,000 clones, with around three quarters seen just once and about 3.3% held by the top ten. The study's findings and limits: A highly shared variant cluster was judged a likely technical artifact.

As to this clone: Its target is not known.

CDR3 length: 12 residues. V dropped 4 bases and J dropped 3 bases, with 7 bases sitting between them. Germline CDR1 and CDR2: SQVTM and ANQGSEA. V is TRBV29-1 and J is TRBJ2-4; D is undetermined. The source is a woman aged 25-40 years in good health and CMV-seropositive. The specimen was PBMCs. The CDR3: CSVGANKNIQYF. CDR3 DNA sequence: TGCAGCGTTGGAGCGAACAAAAACATTCAGTACTTC.